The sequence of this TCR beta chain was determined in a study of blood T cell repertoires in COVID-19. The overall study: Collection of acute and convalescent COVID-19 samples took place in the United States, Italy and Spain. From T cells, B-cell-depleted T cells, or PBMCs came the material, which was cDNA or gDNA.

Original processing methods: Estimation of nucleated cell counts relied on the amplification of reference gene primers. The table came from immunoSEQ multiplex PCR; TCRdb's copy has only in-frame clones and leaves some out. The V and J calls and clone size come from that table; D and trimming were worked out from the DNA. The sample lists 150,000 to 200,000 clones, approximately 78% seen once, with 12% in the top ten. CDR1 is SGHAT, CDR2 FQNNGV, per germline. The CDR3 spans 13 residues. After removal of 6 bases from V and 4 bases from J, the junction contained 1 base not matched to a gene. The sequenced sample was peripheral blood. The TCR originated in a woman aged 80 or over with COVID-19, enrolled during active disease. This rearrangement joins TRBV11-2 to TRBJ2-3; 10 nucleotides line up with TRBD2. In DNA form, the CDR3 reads TGTGCCAGCAGAGCGGGGGGGCCAGATACGCAGTATTTT. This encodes CASRAGGPDTQYF.